A selection of T cell receptor beta chains follows, all from one sample in a study of CD8+ T cells in alopecia areata. The protocol was immunoSEQ multiplex PCR, while the TCRdb copy is restricted to in-frame clones and leaves out a portion. This sample has about 200,000 clones, with 58% found just once. The sequences come from CD4+ T cells sorted from blood, collected at week 24, from a patient treated with tofacitinib. The receptors derive from a human donor with alopecia areata. Each CDR3 is given without its conserved first and last residue.

j_call,v_call,cdr3_length,cdr3_aa
TRBJ2-2,TRBV9,12,ASNKREEVGELF
TRBJ1-5,TRBV7-2,10,ASSVYNQPQH
TRBJ2-7,TRBV2,9,ASSPNYEQY
TRBJ1-2,TRBV29-1,11,SVYREANYGYT
TRBJ2-5,TRBV12-5,10,ASGLGQETQY
TRBJ2-3,TRBV11-2,13,ASSLGGPGSDTQY
TRBJ2-3,TRBV9,15,ASSPRGLGARTDTQY
TRBJ1-2,TRBV7-2,11,ASRPGTDYGYT
TRBJ1-1,TRBV7-9,12,ASSLGRSIPEAF
TRBJ1-1,TRBV28,13,ASSLEAGADTEAF
TRBJ2-3,TRBV5-5,15,ASSLDLSGGEADTQY
TRBJ1-1,TRBV7-9,10,ASSLSGAEAF
TRBJ2-7,TRBV29-1,13,SVTQPGQDAYEQY
TRBJ2-5,TRBV9,13,ASSALAEAAETQY
TRBJ2-7,TRBV11-3,11,ASSARDSYEQY
TRBJ2-2,TRBV6-5,13,ASSNRGRNTGELF
TRBJ2-5,TRBV7-2,12,ASSVGQGGKTQY
TRBJ2-7,TRBV30,11,AWSSTDTYEQY
TRBJ2-7,TRBV18,11,ASSTGRLDEQY
TRBJ1-2,TRBV4-2,13,ASSQGAGGESGYT
TRBJ2-7,TRBV21-1,12,ASSNAGTSYEQY
TRBJ1-3,TRBV29-1,10,SVQGSGNTIY
TRBJ1-2,TRBV7-2,11,ASSLEVVYGYT
TRBJ2-5,TRBV30,14,AWSVLGGRGRETQY
TRBJ2-7,TRBV15,14,ATSRARNMGTYEQY
TRBJ2-3,TRBV29-1,9,SGRVPDTQY
TRBJ2-2,TRBV6-5,13,ASRRGTNFLGELF
TRBJ2-1,TRBV10-3,10,AISETRDEQF
TRBJ1-2,TRBV5-1,15,ASSLASGGAELSGYT
TRBJ2-5,TRBV4-1,14,ASSQVPPGIGETQY
TRBJ1-1,TRBV7-2,11,ASSQVPGTEAF
TRBJ2-3,TRBV5-6,9,ASSSTDTQY
TRBJ1-5,TRBV18,14,ASSPGSSDSNQPQH
TRBJ2-5,TRBV7-2,9,ASSIAETQY
TRBJ2-2,TRBV27,13,ASRGLAGGTGELF
TRBJ2-5,TRBV30,9,AVPSQETQY
TRBJ2-5,TRBV27,11,ASRHTDQETQY
TRBJ2-7,TRBV28,13,ASSGPLTGVYEQY
TRBJ2-6,TRBV7-9,16,ASSLEWGQGPGANVLT
TRBJ2-1,TRBV5-7,14,ASSLGGDRDTHEQF
TRBJ1-4,TRBV27,12,ASSLVGGNEKLF
TRBJ1-3,TRBV2,11,ASSRDTGNTIY
TRBJ2-1,TRBV9,12,ASSIAGSYNEQF
TRBJ2-1,TRBV7-8,12,ASIAGTVYNEQF
TRBJ2-2,TRBV9,15,ASSVGLIAGVTGELF